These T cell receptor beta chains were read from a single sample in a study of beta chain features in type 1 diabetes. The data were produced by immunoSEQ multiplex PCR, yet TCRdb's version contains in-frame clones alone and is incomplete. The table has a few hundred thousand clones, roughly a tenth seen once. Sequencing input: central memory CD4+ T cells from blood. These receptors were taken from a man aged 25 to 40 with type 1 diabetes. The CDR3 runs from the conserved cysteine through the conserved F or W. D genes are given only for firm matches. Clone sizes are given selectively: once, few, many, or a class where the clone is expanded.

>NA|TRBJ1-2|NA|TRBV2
CASSSTDARGYTF
TGTGCCAGCAGCTCAACAGACGCGAGGGGCTACACCTTC
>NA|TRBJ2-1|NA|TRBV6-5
CASRFTLGPHEQFF
TGTGCCAGCAGGTTCACCTTAGGTCCGCATGAGCAGTTCTTC
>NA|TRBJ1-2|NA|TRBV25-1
CASSEAGRYGYTF
TGTGCCAGCAGTGAGGCAGGGAGGTATGGCTACACCTTC
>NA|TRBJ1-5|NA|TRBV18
CASSPLPGNGNQPQHF
TGTGCCAGCTCACCACTTCCGGGGAACGGCAATCAGCCCCAGCATTTT
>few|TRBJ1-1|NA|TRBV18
CASSRALNTEAFF
TGTGCCAGCTCGCGGGCCCTAAACACTGAAGCTTTCTTT
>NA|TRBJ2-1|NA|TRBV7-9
CASSLGGAEGLEQFF
TGTGCCAGCAGCTTAGGAGGGGCAGAAGGTTTAGAGCAGTTCTTC
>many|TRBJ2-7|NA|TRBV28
CASSLMSGREQYF
TGTGCCAGCAGTTTAATGTCAGGACGCGAGCAGTACTTC
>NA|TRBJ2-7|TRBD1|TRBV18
CASSQRQGLAYEQYF
TGTGCCAGCTCCCAGAGACAGGGGTTGGCCTACGAGCAGTACTTC
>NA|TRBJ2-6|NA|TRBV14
CASSLHRVSGANVLTF
TGTGCCAGCAGCCTCCACAGGGTCTCTGGGGCCAACGTCCTGACTTTC
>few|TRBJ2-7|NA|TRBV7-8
CASSLGRINPTHEQYF
TGTGCCAGCAGCTTAGGACGGATCAATCCGACTCACGAGCAGTACTTC
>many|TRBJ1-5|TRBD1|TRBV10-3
CAISDRGRMIQPQHF
TGTGCCATCAGTGACAGGGGGCGAATGATACAGCCCCAGCATTTT
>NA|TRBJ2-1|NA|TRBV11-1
CASSSQGGSAIEQFF
TGTGCCAGCAGCTCACAGGGAGGGTCGGCTATCGAGCAGTTCTTC
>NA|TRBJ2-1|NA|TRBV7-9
CASSPLADSSYNEQFF
TGTGCCAGCAGCCCGTTAGCGGACAGCTCCTACAATGAGCAGTTCTTC
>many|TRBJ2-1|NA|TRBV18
CASSPESRDIEQFF
TGTGCCAGCTCACCTGAGAGTCGGGACATTGAGCAGTTCTTC
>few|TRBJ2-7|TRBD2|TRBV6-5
CASRPATSGEQYF
TGTGCCAGCAGACCCGCGACTAGCGGAGAGCAGTACTTC